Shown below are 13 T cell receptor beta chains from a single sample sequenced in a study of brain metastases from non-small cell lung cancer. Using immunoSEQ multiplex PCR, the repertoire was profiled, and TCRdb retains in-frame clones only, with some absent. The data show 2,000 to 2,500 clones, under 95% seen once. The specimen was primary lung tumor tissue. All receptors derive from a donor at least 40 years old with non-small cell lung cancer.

CDR3 loop: CASSRRGGYSNQPQHF. The CDR3 nucleotides read TGTGCCAGTAGTAGACGAGGGGGGTATAGCAATCAGCCCCAGCATTTT. The chain has TRBV19 and TRBJ1-5; TRBD1 might be the D (6 bases). The germline V gene encodes CDR1 LNHDA and CDR2 SQIVND (reference sequence). V was trimmed by 4 bases and J by 0 bases, leaving 13 bases between them. The CDR3 extends over 16 amino acids.

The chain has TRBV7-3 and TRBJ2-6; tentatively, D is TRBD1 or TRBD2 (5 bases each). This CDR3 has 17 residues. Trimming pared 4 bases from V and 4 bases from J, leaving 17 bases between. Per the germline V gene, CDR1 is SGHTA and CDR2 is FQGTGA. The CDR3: CASSSRGVGSGANVLTF. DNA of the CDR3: TGTGCCAGCAGCTCAAGAGGGGTGGGTTCCGGGGCCAACGTCCTGACTTTC.

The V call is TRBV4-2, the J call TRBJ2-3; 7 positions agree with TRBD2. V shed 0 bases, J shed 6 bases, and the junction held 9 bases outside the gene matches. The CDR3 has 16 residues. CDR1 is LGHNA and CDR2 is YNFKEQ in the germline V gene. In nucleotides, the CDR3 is TGTGCCAGCAGCCAAGAGTGGCAGGGAGGGTACGATACGCAGTATTTT. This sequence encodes CASSQEWQGGYDTQYF.

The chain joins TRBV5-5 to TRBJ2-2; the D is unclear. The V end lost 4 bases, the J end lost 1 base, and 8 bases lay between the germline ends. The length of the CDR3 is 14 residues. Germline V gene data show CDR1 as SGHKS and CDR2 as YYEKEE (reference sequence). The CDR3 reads CASSDIWNTGELFF. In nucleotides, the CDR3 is TGTGCCAGCAGCGATATCTGGAACACCGGGGAGCTGTTTTTT.

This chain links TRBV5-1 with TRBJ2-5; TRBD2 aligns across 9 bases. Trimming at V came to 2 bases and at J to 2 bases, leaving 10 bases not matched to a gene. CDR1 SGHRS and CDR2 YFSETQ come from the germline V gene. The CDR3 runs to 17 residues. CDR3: CASSFGVGLAGQETQYF. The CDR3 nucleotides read TGCGCCAGCAGCTTCGGGGTCGGGCTAGCGGGGCAAGAGACCCAGTACTTC.

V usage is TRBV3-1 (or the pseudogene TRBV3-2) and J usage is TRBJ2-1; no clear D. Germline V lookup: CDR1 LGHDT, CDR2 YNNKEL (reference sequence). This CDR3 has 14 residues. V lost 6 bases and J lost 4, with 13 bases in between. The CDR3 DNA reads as TGTGCCAGCAGAAGCCGGGCCGGGTACAATGAGCAGTTCTTC. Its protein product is CASRSRAGYNEQFF.

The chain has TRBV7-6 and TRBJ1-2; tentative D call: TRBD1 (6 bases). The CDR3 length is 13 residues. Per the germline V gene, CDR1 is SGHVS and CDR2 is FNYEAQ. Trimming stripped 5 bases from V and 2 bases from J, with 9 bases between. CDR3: CASSPTGNYGYTF. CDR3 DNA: TGTGCCAGCAGCCCTACAGGGAACTATGGCTACACCTTC.

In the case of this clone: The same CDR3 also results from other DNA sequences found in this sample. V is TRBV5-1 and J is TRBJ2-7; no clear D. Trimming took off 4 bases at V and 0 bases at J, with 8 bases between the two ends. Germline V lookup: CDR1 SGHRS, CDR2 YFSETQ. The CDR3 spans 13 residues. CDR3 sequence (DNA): TGCGCCAGCAGCCGGAGTCTCTCCTACGAGCAGTACTTC. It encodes CASSRSLSYEQYF.

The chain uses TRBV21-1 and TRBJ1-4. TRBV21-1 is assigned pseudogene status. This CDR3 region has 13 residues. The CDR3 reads CASSDETNEKLFF. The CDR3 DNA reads TGTGCCAGCTCGGACGAAACTAATGAAAAACTGTTTTTT.

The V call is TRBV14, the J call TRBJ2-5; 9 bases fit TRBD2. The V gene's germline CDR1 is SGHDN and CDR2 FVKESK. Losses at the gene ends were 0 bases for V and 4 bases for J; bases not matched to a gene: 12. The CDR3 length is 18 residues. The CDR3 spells CASSQDSRLAGNRETQYF. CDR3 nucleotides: TGTGCCAGCAGCCAAGACTCCCGTCTAGCGGGAAATAGAGAGACCCAGTACTTC.

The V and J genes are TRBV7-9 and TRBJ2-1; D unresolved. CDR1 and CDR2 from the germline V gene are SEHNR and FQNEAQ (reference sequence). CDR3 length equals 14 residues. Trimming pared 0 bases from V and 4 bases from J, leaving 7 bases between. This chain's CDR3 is CASSLAGTYNEQFF. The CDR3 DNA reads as TGTGCCAGCAGCTTAGCGGGCACTTACAATGAGCAGTTCTTC.

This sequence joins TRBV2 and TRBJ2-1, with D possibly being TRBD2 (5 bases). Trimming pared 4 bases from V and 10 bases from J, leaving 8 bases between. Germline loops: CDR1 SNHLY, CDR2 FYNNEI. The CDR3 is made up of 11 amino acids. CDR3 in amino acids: CASSVKREQFF. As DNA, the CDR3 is TGTGCCAGCAGTGTTAAGCGGGAGCAGTTCTTC. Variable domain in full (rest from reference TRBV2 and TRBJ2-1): EPEVTQTPSHQVTQMGQEVILRCVPISNHLYFYWYRQILGQKVEFLVSFYNNEISEKSEIFDDQFSVERPDGSNFTLKIRSTKLEDSAMYFCASSVKREQFFGPGTRLTVL.

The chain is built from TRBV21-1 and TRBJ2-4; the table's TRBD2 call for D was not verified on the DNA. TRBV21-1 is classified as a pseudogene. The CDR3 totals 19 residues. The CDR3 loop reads CASSKPLRAFAGNKNIQYF. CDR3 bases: TGTGCCAGCAGCAAGCCCCTCCGGGCTTTTGCCGGGAACAAAAACATTCAGTACTTC.